These 8 T cell receptor beta chains were sequenced from one sample in a study of blood T cell repertoires in COVID-19. Libraries were prepared by immunoSEQ multiplex PCR; TCRdb keeps only in-frame clonotypes and omits some of them. The data contain about 100,000 clones, approximately 78% of them singletons. The sequenced material came from peripheral blood. The receptors were sampled from a man between 60 and 75 years old with active or convalescent COVID-19.

The chain uses TRBV6-5 and TRBJ1-3; 7 bases agree with TRBD1. Germline loops: CDR1 MNHEY, CDR2 SVGAGI. V dropped 6 bases and J dropped 0; count of bases not matched to a gene: 5. The CDR3 spans 15 residues. CDR3 DNA sequence: TGTGCCAGCAGATTGCAGGGGGTCTCTGGAAACACCATATATTTT. This encodes CASRLQGVSGNTIYF.

The rearrangement joins TRBV7-9 to TRBJ2-3, with D tentatively TRBD2 (5 bases). The CDR3 covers 15 residues. CDR1 and CDR2 (germline): SEHNR, FQNEAQ (reference sequence). The V gene lost 6 bases and the J gene lost 0 bases, with 13 bases spanning the gap. The CDR3 loop is CASRPSGLSTDTQYF. CDR3 bases: TGTGCCAGCAGACCGAGCGGTTTGAGCACAGATACGCAGTATTTT.

This clone was observed a few times. J is TRBJ1-2 and V is TRBV4-2; no clear D gene. This CDR3 has 13 amino acids. V was clipped by 0 bases and J by 12 bases, with 14 bases between them. Germline V gene sequence: CDR1 LGHNA, CDR2 YNFKEQ. The CDR3 sequence: CASSQEAVKSHTF. The CDR3 DNA reads as TGTGCCAGCAGCCAAGAGGCGGTTAAGAGTCACACCTTC.

The chain is built from TRBV4-1 and TRBJ1-1; TRBD1 might be the D (5 bases). This CDR3 region has 16 residues. V shed 1 base and J shed 5 bases, with 17 bases lying between them. Germline CDR1 reads MGHRA; CDR2 reads YSYEKL. CDR3 sequence reads: CASSQVRRAKGTEAFF. Written as DNA, the CDR3 is TGCGCCAGCAGCCAAGTCCGAAGGGCCAAGGGGACTGAAGCTTTCTTT.

This clone has ten or more counts. This rearrangement joins TRBV11-1 to TRBJ2-1; a weak D match, TRBD2 (5 bases). CDR3 length equals 13 residues. Trimming stripped 6 bases from V and 14 bases from J, with 20 bases between. Germline V gene lookup returns CDR1 SGHAT and CDR2 FQDESV (reference sequence). Written as DNA, the CDR3 is TGTGCCAGCAGTCCCGCTGCGGACTCTCAGAAGTTCTTC. This translates into CASSPAADSQKFF.

CDR3 residues: CASSGLAGSTDTQYF. For the CDR3, the DNA is TGTGCCAGCAGTGGACTAGCGGGGTCCACAGATACGCAGTATTTT. The gene calls are TRBV6-4 and TRBJ2-3; TRBD2 agrees at 11 bases. With V trimmed by 4 bases and J by 2 bases, 2 bases remained unmatched. The germline gives CDR1 MRHNA, CDR2 SNTAGT. The length of the CDR3 is 15 residues.

V usage is TRBV9 and J usage is TRBJ2-1, with a possible D match to TRBD2 (7 bases). Germline V gene data show CDR1 as SGDLS and CDR2 as YYNGEE. The CDR3 is 14 amino acids. Between the trimmed V and J ends, which lost 2 bases and 8 bases, there was a span of 14 bases. CDR3 region: CASSVGGLADEQFF. CDR3 nucleotides: TGTGCCAGCAGCGTCGGGGGGCTAGCGGATGAGCAGTTCTTC. The full variable domain, its missing parts supplied by reference TRBV9 and TRBJ2-1, is DSGVTQTPKHLITATGQRVTLRCSPRSGDLSVYWYQQSLDQGLQFLIQYYNGEERAKGNILERFSAQQFPDLHSELNLSSLELGDSALYFCASSVGGLADEQFFGPGTRLTVL.

The chain uses TRBV9 and TRBJ1-2; D may be TRBD1 (5 bases). Trimming pared 5 bases from V and 2 bases from J, leaving 13 bases between. The CDR3 is 14 residues long. CDR1 is SGDLS and CDR2 is YYNGEE in the germline V gene. The CDR3 loop is CASSLEGRNYGYTF. DNA of the CDR3: TGTGCCAGCAGTTTGGAGGGGCGCAACTATGGCTACACCTTC.